The rows below give T cell receptor beta chains drawn from one sample of a study of PD-1 blockade in classical Hodgkin lymphoma. Only in-frame clones appear in the TCRdb table, and some are missing; sequencing was by immunoSEQ multiplex PCR. The sample carries around 26,000 clones, 69% recorded once. Sample: peripheral blood mononuclear cells (PBMCs), taken at baseline. The receptors derive from a human donor with classical Hodgkin lymphoma. CDR3s include the opening cysteine and the closing phenylalanine or tryptophan. A D gene is named only where the DNA matches it firmly. Expanded clones are given a class, and other clones once, few, many or no size at all.

j_call | v_call | clone_size | d_call | cdr3_aa | cdr3_nt
TRBJ2-7 | TRBV19 | . | . | CASRRLGAYEQYF | TGTGCCAGTAGAAGACTAGGAGCCTACGAACAGTACTTC
TRBJ2-7 | TRBV7-9 | few | . | CASSLEGGTSHEQYF | TGTGCCAGCAGCTTAGAGGGGGGCACCTCACACGAGCAGTACTTC
TRBJ1-2 | TRBV5-4 | . | . | CAIGTIAYGYTF | TGTGCCATCGGGACAATTGCCTATGGCTACACCTTC
TRBJ2-1 | TRBV15 | . | TRBD1 | CATSRYGQVLNEQFF | TGTGCCACCAGCAGGTATGGACAGGTTCTAAATGAGCAGTTCTTC
TRBJ1-3 | TRBV6-6 | . | . | CASSYVQPSGNTIYF | TGTGCCAGCAGTTACGTGCAGCCCTCTGGAAACACCATATATTTT
TRBJ2-3 | TRBV6-5 | . | TRBD2 | CASSYSSGGATDTQYF | TGTGCCAGCAGTTACAGTAGCGGGGGGGCCACAGATACGCAGTATTTT
TRBJ2-7 | TRBV9 | . | . | CASSVGERQGPYEQYF | TGTGCCAGCAGCGTAGGGGAGCGGCAGGGACCCTACGAGCAGTACTTC
TRBJ2-7 | TRBV4-3 | . | . | CASSQDGRASLHEQYF | TGCGCCAGCAGCCAAGACGGAAGGGCTAGTCTCCACGAGCAGTACTTC
TRBJ1-5 | TRBV27 | few | TRBD1 | CASGSLDREPQHF | TGTGCCAGCGGATCCCTCGACAGGGAGCCCCAGCATTTT
TRBJ1-2 | TRBV2 | . | TRBD1 | CASGPGQPNYGYTF | TGTGCCAGCGGTCCGGGACAGCCTAACTATGGCTACACCTTC
TRBJ2-1 | TRBV5-1 | . | TRBD2 | CASSSGLAGGQSSYNEQFF | TGCGCCAGCAGCTCTGGACTAGCGGGGGGCCAGAGCTCCTACAATGAGCAGTTCTTC
TRBJ2-7 | TRBV30 | once | TRBD1 | CAWSDRGEQYF | TGTGCCTGGAGTGACAGGGGCGAGCAGTACTTC
TRBJ1-1 | TRBV19 | . | TRBD1 | CASTTLTGGGTEAFF | TGTGCCAGTACCACCCTGACAGGGGGAGGAACTGAAGCTTTCTTT
TRBJ2-5 | TRBV28 | few | . | CASSYGEAGDRETQYF | TGTGCCAGCAGTTACGGAGAGGCAGGGGATAGGGAGACCCAGTACTTC
TRBJ1-6 | TRBV27 | . | . | CASSFTWSYNSPLHF | TGTGCCAGCAGTTTTACTTGGTCCTATAATTCACCCCTCCACTTT
TRBJ2-4 | TRBV28 | . | . | CAIADLAKNIQYF | TGTGCCATCGCAGACTTAGCCAAAAACATTCAGTACTTC
TRBJ1-2 | TRBV6-6 | . | . | CAIGGQFYGYTF | TGTGCCATAGGCGGACAGTTCTATGGCTACACCTTC
TRBJ2-7 | TRBV11-2 | . | TRBD1 | CASRNPWGLIQGQSYEQYF | TGTGCCAGCAGGAACCCCTGGGGCCTTATACAGGGGCAGTCCTACGAGCAGTACTTC
TRBJ2-7 | TRBV5-6 | . | . | CASSLSGTEQYF | TGTGCCAGCAGCTTGTCGGGTACAGAGCAGTACTTC
TRBJ2-2 | TRBV5-4 | . | . | CASSVDMPQLSLDGELFF | TGTGCCAGCAGCGTTGACATGCCCCAACTCTCCCTGGACGGGGAGCTGTTTTTT
TRBJ2-7 | TRBV29-1 | . | . | CSAQTAGSYEQYF | TGCAGCGCCCAGACAGCCGGGTCCTACGAGCAGTACTTC
TRBJ2-7 | TRBV6-1 | few | . | CASSDGGLGLSEQYF | TGTGCCAGCAGTGATGGGGGACTGGGGTTAAGCGAGCAGTACTTC
TRBJ2-3 | TRBV28 | . | TRBD1 | CASSLPGQGVEDTQYF | TGTGCCAGCAGTTTACCGGGACAGGGGGTGGAAGATACGCAGTATTTT
TRBJ1-3 | TRBV7-9 | . | . | CASRPKGGSGNTIYF | TGTGCCAGCAGGCCTAAGGGGGGGTCTGGAAACACCATATATTTT
TRBJ1-4 | TRBV6-4 | . | TRBD1 | CASSAGGAGEKLFF | TGTGCCAGCAGTGCAGGGGGCGCTGGTGAAAAACTGTTTTTT
TRBJ2-1 | TRBV7-6 | once | . | CASSYRAGQSYNEQFF | TGTGCCAGCAGCTACCGAGCAGGACAGTCCTACAATGAGCAGTTCTTC
TRBJ1-2 | TRBV13 | medium-sized | . | CATAPDLQNYRGYTF | TGTGCCACCGCTCCGGACCTTCAAAATTATCGTGGCTACACCTTC
TRBJ2-2 | TRBV6-5 | . | . | CASSYANTGELFF | TGTGCCAGCAGTTACGCCAATACCGGGGAGCTGTTTTTT
TRBJ2-1 | TRBV7-6 | . | . | CASSLRASDSPYNEQFF | TGTGCCAGCAGCTTACGTGCAAGCGACTCTCCCTACAATGAGCAGTTCTTC
TRBJ2-7 | TRBV30 | . | . | CAWRELAHYEQYF | TGTGCCTGGAGAGAGTTAGCCCACTACGAGCAGTACTTC
TRBJ2-5 | TRBV27 | once | . | CASRGGGPVGETQYF | TGTGCCAGCAGGGGTGGGGGACCGGTTGGGGAGACCCAGTACTTC
TRBJ2-3 | TRBV7-9 | . | . | CASSQAFLDTQYF | TGTGCCAGCAGCCAGGCATTCTTAGATACGCAGTATTTT
TRBJ2-7 | TRBV5-1 | . | TRBD1 | CASSGMGQGDLSYEQYF | TGCGCCAGCAGCGGAATGGGACAGGGGGATCTCTCCTACGAGCAGTACTTC
TRBJ1-2 | TRBV29-1 | once | . | CSVVAGLYGYTF | TGCAGCGTTGTGGCGGGTCTCTATGGCTACACCTTC
TRBJ2-2 | TRBV30 | few | . | CAWSVSGELFF | TGTGCCTGGAGTGTATCCGGGGAGCTGTTTTTT
TRBJ2-1 | TRBV11-3 | . | TRBD1 | CASSSLTGVNEQFF | TGTGCCAGCAGCTCCCTCACAGGGGTCAATGAGCAGTTCTTC
TRBJ2-2 | TRBV19 | . | . | CASSSRQANTGELFF | TGTGCCAGTAGTAGCCGACAAGCGAACACCGGGGAGCTGTTTTTT
TRBJ2-2 | TRBV5-1 | . | TRBD2 | CASSLAPLGLAVVGELFF | TGCGCCAGCAGCTTGGCGCCCCTGGGACTAGCGGTCGTGGGGGAGCTGTTTTTT
TRBJ1-2 | TRBV5-1 | . | . | CASSLGGSLNYGYTF | TGCGCCAGCAGCTTGGGGGGGAGCCTAAACTATGGCTACACCTTC
TRBJ2-7 | TRBV25-1 | . | TRBD1 | CASSELGDRGYEQYF | TGTGCCAGCAGTGAATTGGGGGACAGGGGCTACGAGCAGTACTTC
TRBJ1-2 | TRBV28 | few | . | CASSFRQAARGYTF | TGTGCCAGCAGTTTTCGGCAGGCAGCACGTGGCTACACCTTC
TRBJ1-5 | TRBV27 | . | . | CASSLGPYSNQPQHF | TGTGCCAGCAGTTTAGGACCTTATAGCAATCAGCCCCAGCATTTT
TRBJ2-3 | TRBV7-8 | few | TRBD1 | CASSQMTGASDTQYF | TGTGCCAGCAGTCAAATGACAGGGGCTTCAGATACGCAGTATTTT
TRBJ2-2 | TRBV6-6 | . | . | CASRTTDTGELFF | TGTGCCAGCCGGACGACCGACACCGGGGAGCTGTTTTTT
TRBJ1-1 | TRBV18 | . | . | CASSPQRGTEAFF | TGTGCCAGCTCACCACAAAGGGGCACTGAAGCTTTCTTT
TRBJ2-2 | TRBV4-3 | . | . | CASSLLGTDTGELFF | TGCGCCAGCAGTCTACTCGGGACGGACACCGGGGAGCTGTTTTTT
TRBJ1-1 | TRBV10-2 | . | . | CASKSEVVTEAFF | TGCGCCAGCAAGTCGGAAGTTGTCACTGAAGCTTTCTTT
TRBJ1-6 | TRBV10-3 | once | . | CAIRAGDSPLHF | TGTGCCATCAGGGCAGGGGACTCACCCCTCCACTTT
TRBJ1-5 | TRBV6-1 | . | . | CASSEAGGPQPQHF | TGTGCCAGCAGTGAAGCGGGGGGTCCACAGCCCCAGCATTTT
TRBJ2-7 | TRBV7-9 | few | . | CASSLDGGREQYF | TGTGCCAGCAGCTTAGACGGGGGGCGCGAGCAGTACTTC
TRBJ1-6 | TRBV9 | . | . | CASSGRDLISPLHF | TGTGCCAGCAGCGGCCGGGACTTAATTTCACCCCTCCACTTT
TRBJ2-7 | TRBV5-4 | . | TRBD2 | CASSFGTSGGYEQYF | TGTGCCAGCAGCTTCGGGACTAGCGGGGGCTACGAGCAGTACTTC
TRBJ2-6 | TRBV27 | . | TRBD1 | CASRLTTGRASGANVLTF | TGTGCCAGCAGGTTAACGACAGGGCGGGCTAGTGGGGCCAACGTCCTGACTTTC
TRBJ1-6 | TRBV7-9 | few | . | CASSPPGLNSPLHF | TGTGCCAGCAGCCCGCCGGGACTTAATTCACCCCTCCACTTT
TRBJ2-2 | TRBV7-2 | . | TRBD2 | CASSLLSGTGELFF | TGTGCCAGCAGCTTACTTAGCGGGACCGGGGAGCTGTTTTTT
TRBJ1-5 | TRBV9 | . | . | CASSEGGAGQPQHF | TGTGCCAGCAGCGAGGGGGGGGCTGGTCAGCCCCAGCATTTT
TRBJ1-2 | TRBV4-1 | . | TRBD1 | CASSPTGQRDYGYTF | TGCGCCAGCAGCCCCACGGGACAGAGAGACTATGGCTACACCTTC